Shown below are 28 T cell receptor beta chains from a single sample sequenced in a study of neurological immune-mediated disorders. TCRdb reanalysed the 5' RACE reads using MiXCR and keeps one entry per CDR3 protein. The profile shows 55,000 to 65,000 distinct CDR3 sequences, 3.5% to 4.5% of them singletons. The material sequenced was PBMCs. These receptors came from a woman between 45 and 65 years old with multiple sclerosis.

This clonotype appeared many times. CDR3 loop: CATSTSRQETQYF. CDR3 in DNA: TGTGCCACCAGCACTAGCAGACAAGAGACCCAGTACTTC. The chain recombines TRBV15 with TRBJ2-5, with D perhaps matching TRBD2 (5 bases). The CDR3 is made up of 13 amino acids. Germline loops: CDR1 LNHNV, CDR2 YYDKDF (reference sequence). The V end was cut by 4 bases, the J end by 2 bases, with 8 bases between.

This clonotype occurred many times. The rearrangement joins TRBV4-3 to TRBJ1-4; D gene ambiguous. There are 13 residues in the CDR3. Per germline, CDR1 LGHNA and CDR2 YSLEER. V was trimmed by 4 bases and J by 8 bases, leaving 11 bases between them. The CDR3: CASSRDAREKLFF. CDR3 in DNA: TGCGCCAGCAGCCGAGATGCAAGGGAAAAACTGTTTTTT.

This clonotype was observed at least ten times. The genes are TRBV7-9 and TRBJ1-4; TRBD1 matches at 11 bases. Germline V CDR1 and CDR2: SEHNR, FQNEAQ (reference sequence). This CDR3 comprises 14 residues. With 4 bases clipped from V and 7 bases from J, the junction kept 2 bases outside the gene matches. CDR3 nucleotide sequence: TGTGCCAGCAGCTGGGACAGGGGGACTGAAAAACTGTTTTTT. Protein sequence: CASSWDRGTEKLFF.

At least ten counts were recorded for this clonotype. The V call is TRBV10-3, the J call TRBJ1-1; 8 positions agree with TRBD1. CDR1 is ENHRY, CDR2 SYGVKD, per germline. Losses at the gene ends were 2 bases for V and 7 bases for J; bases not matched to a gene: 21. This CDR3 contains 19 residues. CDR3 residues: CAISEGQGGATTRGGEAFF. CDR3 DNA sequence: TGTGCCATCAGTGAGGGACAGGGCGGCGCAACGACTCGAGGTGGTGAAGCTTTCTTT.

For this clonotype: Just one base apart from a much larger clone, this may be a read error. The V gene is TRBV5-1, the J gene TRBJ2-5; D possibly corresponds to TRBD1 (5 bases). The CDR3 contains 14 residues. Germline loops: CDR1 SGHRS, CDR2 YFSETQ. The V end was cut by 3 bases, the J end by 4 bases, with 13 bases between. CDR3 DNA: TGCGCCAGCAGCTCGTTGGAAAGGGGAGAGACCCAGTACTTC. Translation: CASSSLERGETQYF.

This clonotype showed up many times. Here the CDR3 reads CASRTAYQETQYF. The DNA for the CDR3 is TGTGCCAGCAGGACGGCGTACCAAGAGACCCAGTACTTC. V and J are TRBV27 and TRBJ2-5; D call uncertain. There are 13 residues in the CDR3. Trimming pared 6 bases from V and 0 bases from J, leaving 8 bases between. Germline CDR1 and CDR2: MNHEY and SMNVEV (reference sequence).

The sample holds many counts of this clonotype. This chain uses TRBV5-1 with TRBJ1-1; TRBD1 matches at 8 bases. Looked up from germline, CDR1 is SGHRS and CDR2 is YFSETQ. The J segment lost 8 bases and the V segment lost 4 bases, leaving 7 bases of the junction unmatched. CDR3 size: 13 residues. CDR3 loop: CASSLDWTGEAFF. In nucleotides, the CDR3 is TGCGCCAGCAGCCTCGATTGGACAGGGGAAGCTTTCTTT.

This clonotype was seen ten or more times. The rearrangement links TRBV19 to TRBJ1-1; 9 bases match TRBD1. This CDR3 is 15 amino acids long. Trimming took 0 bases from V and 9 from J; bases not matched to a gene: 8. CDR1 is LNHDA, CDR2 SQIVND, per germline (reference sequence). In DNA form, the CDR3 reads TGTGCCAGTAGTATAGATCTCTCTACAGGGGGCAAAGCTTTCTTT. Translating gives CASSIDLSTGGKAFF. The full variable domain, in which reference TRBV19 and TRBJ1-1 provide the parts outside the CDR3, is DGGITQSPKYLFRKEGQNVTLSCEQNLNHDAMYWYRQDPGQGLRLIYYSQIVNDFQKGDIAEGYSVSREKKESFPLTVTSAQKNPTAFYLCASSIDLSTGGKAFFGQGTRLTVV.

This clonotype was counted many times. This chain joins TRBV20-1 and TRBJ2-5; D unclear. Germline V gene data show CDR1 as DFQATT and CDR2 as SNEGSKA (reference sequence). Trimming pared 1 base from V and 5 bases from J, leaving 14 bases between. The CDR3 extends over 14 amino acids. The CDR3 DNA reads as TGCAGTGCTAGAGCAACCCTAACCTGGGAGACCCAGTACTTC. Protein: CSARATLTWETQYF.

This clonotype has ten or more counts. The chain carries TRBV20-1 and TRBJ1-5; D might be TRBD1 (5 bases). The germline gives CDR1 DFQATT, CDR2 SNEGSKA (reference sequence). CDR3 length equals 15 residues. The V gene lost 0 bases and the J gene lost 3 bases, with 12 bases spanning the gap. In nucleotides, the CDR3 is TGCAGTGCTAGAGATCAAACAGGCTTCAATCAGCCCCAGCATTTT. Its translation: CSARDQTGFNQPQHF.

A remark on this clonotype: Because the CDR3 is missing its conserved closing phenylalanine or tryptophan, this is likely a read error. J is TRBJ2-6 and V is TRBV29-1; D possibly uses TRBD1 or TRBD2 (6 bases each). V dropped 5 bases and J dropped 4 bases, with 12 bases sitting between them. CDR1 SQVTM and CDR2 ANQGSEA come from the germline V gene. This CDR3 region has 14 residues. In DNA form, the CDR3 reads TGCAGCGTTATATCGGGGGCCGGGGCCAACGTCCTGACTAAC. It codes for CSVISGAGANVLTN.

This clonotype has a count of ten or more. The chain uses TRBV7-2 and TRBJ2-1, with 9 bases that match TRBD2. The CDR3 totals 16 residues. The V and J ends lost 3 bases and 6 bases, in that order; junction bases with no gene match: 9. Germline CDR1 SGHTA, CDR2 FQGNSA. CDR3 DNA sequence: TGTGCCAGCAGCTTGACTAGCGGCCCCCCTGGCAATGAGCAGTTCTTC. Its translation is CASSLTSGPPGNEQFF.

This clonotype has at least ten counts. The V and J genes are TRBV20-1 and TRBJ1-6; D call uncertain. There are 16 residues in the CDR3. V was shortened by 3 bases and J by 9 bases, with 21 bases between the two germline ends. Germline CDR1 reads DFQATT; CDR2 reads SNEGSKA (reference sequence). The CDR3 DNA is TGCAGTGCTAGGACCCCCGAGAGGGCTATAGGTTCACCCCTCCACTTT. It yields the protein CSARTPERAIGSPLHF.

This clonotype has at least ten counts. The chain employs TRBV10-3 and TRBJ2-1, with 14 bases identical to TRBD2. J lost 4 bases, V lost 7 bases, and 6 bases had no gene match. The CDR3 loop spans 16 amino acids. Germline values: CDR1 ENHRY, CDR2 SYGVKD. The CDR3 protein is CAIIRGLAGEYNEQFF. CDR3 in DNA: TGTGCCATCATCCGGGGACTAGCGGGAGAGTACAATGAGCAGTTCTTC.

This clonotype was counted ten times or more. The chain links TRBV5-1 to TRBJ2-1, with TRBD2 identical over 7 bases. J gave up 4 bases and V 3 bases, and 10 bases lay outside the gene matches. Germline CDR1 and CDR2: SGHRS and YFSETQ. The length of the CDR3 is 16 residues. The CDR3 nucleotides read TGCGCCAGCAGCTCCTCGACTAGCACCCCTTACAATGAGCAGTTCTTC. Translating it yields CASSSSTSTPYNEQFF.

This clonotype was detected ten times or more. CDR3 sequence (DNA): TGTGCCAGCAGTCCCGGGACCACGAGCACAGATACGCAGTATTTT. Residues: CASSPGTTSTDTQYF. The chain uses TRBV7-9 and TRBJ2-3, with D tentatively TRBD1 or TRBD2 (5 bases each). V gave up 6 bases and J gave up 0 bases, with 13 bases separating them. Germline V gene sequence: CDR1 SEHNR, CDR2 FQNEAQ (reference sequence). The CDR3 loop spans 15 amino acids.

The rearrangement uses TRBV13 and TRBJ1-1; unclear D gene. Germline values: CDR1 PRHDT, CDR2 FYEKMQ (reference sequence). Trimming left V 1 base short and J 1 base short, with 13 bases between. The CDR3 contains 16 residues. The DNA of the CDR3 is TGTGCCAGCAGCTTAGCTGTTCCCTTCTCGAACACTGAAGCTTTCTTT. It encodes CASSLAVPFSNTEAFF.

This clonotype showed up many times. Here the CDR3 DNA reads TGTGCCAGCAGTGAGAAGGAGGCAGATACGCAGTATTTT. Its protein is CASSEKEADTQYF. The chain couples TRBV6-4 to TRBJ2-3, with D possibly matching TRBD2 (5 bases). Trimming left V 3 bases short and J 4 bases short, with 8 bases between. Germline CDR1 and CDR2: MRHNA and SNTAGT. The CDR3 has 13 residues.

This clonotype occurred many times. This chain uses TRBV5-1 with TRBJ2-1, with a weak D call TRBD2 (6 bases). CDR3 length: 14 residues. V shed 2 bases and J shed 9 bases, with 15 bases lying between them. Germline V gene data show CDR1 as SGHRS and CDR2 as YFSETQ. DNA for the CDR3: TGCGCCAGCAGCTTCGAGGCTAGCGTAAGTGAGCAGTTCTTC. It codes for CASSFEASVSEQFF. The variable domain in full, with the rest retrieved from reference TRBV5-1 and TRBJ2-1, is KAGVTQTPRYLIKTRGQQVTLSCSPISGHRSVSWYQQTPGQGLQFLFEYFSETQRNKGNFPGRFSGRQFSNSRSEMNVSTLELGDSALYLCASSFEASVSEQFFGPGTRLTVL.

There are many counts of this clonotype. The DNA is omitted, as the CDR3 cannot be located on it reliably, and the CDR3 follows TCRdb's listing. The rearrangement uses TRBV29-1 and TRBJ1-1; the D segment call TRBD1 is taken from the table without a DNA check. Inclusive of both ends, the CDR3 amounts to 17 amino acids. Per the germline V gene, CDR1 is SQVTM and CDR2 is ANQGSEA. This chain's CDR3 is CSVGPGPWTHGNTEAFF.

This clonotype has at least ten counts. The chain has TRBV5-1 and TRBJ1-1, with 7 bases identical to TRBD1. The CDR3 loop spans 16 amino acids. CDR1 and CDR2 (germline): SGHRS, YFSETQ. With 4 bases clipped from V and 2 bases from J, the junction kept 11 bases outside the gene matches. The CDR3 is CASSRQGEVLNTEAFF. The CDR3 region has the DNA TGCGCCAGCAGCCGACAGGGTGAAGTCCTTAACACTGAAGCTTTCTTT.

This clonotype occurred many times. J is TRBJ2-5 and V is TRBV12-3 or TRBV12-4; no firm D call. CDR3 length equals 16 residues. V was pared by 5 bases and J by 2 bases, with 18 bases between. The CDR3 is CASSPTLWALQETQYF. CDR3 DNA sequence: TGTGCCAGCAGTCCGACCTTATGGGCCCTACAAGAGACCCAGTACTTC.

This clonotype was seen ten or more times. The chain links TRBV7-2 to TRBJ2-5; D is undetermined. Germline CDR1 is SGHTA and CDR2 is FQGNSA. CDR3 size: 12 residues. V lost 5 bases to trimming and J lost 5 bases, with 9 bases between them. CDR3 protein: CASSPRRETQYF. CDR3 nucleotides: TGTGCCAGCAGCCCCAGAAGGGAGACCCAGTACTTC.

At least ten counts were recorded for this clonotype. V and J are TRBV7-2 and TRBJ2-2; the D gene could be TRBD1 or TRBD2 (5 bases each). From germline, CDR1 is SGHTA and CDR2 FQGNSA. V was pared by 6 bases and J by 2 bases, with 13 bases between. This CDR3 is built from 15 residues. The CDR3 sequence is CASRLPGRNTGELFF. In DNA form, the CDR3 reads TGTGCCAGCAGGTTACCGGGACGCAACACCGGGGAGCTGTTTTTT.

This clonotype was found many times. The chain is built from TRBV20-1 and TRBJ2-7, with 7 bases fitting TRBD2. The CDR3 contains 14 residues. CDR1 and CDR2 (germline): DFQATT, SNEGSKA (reference sequence). J lost 6 bases, V lost 5 bases, and 13 bases had no gene match. The CDR3 DNA follows: TGCAGTGCTCCGGCCGGGACTACGAGGAGCGAGCAGTACTTC. Protein product: CSAPAGTTRSEQYF.

This clonotype was detected ten times or more. This sequence joins TRBV7-2 and TRBJ1-5; TRBD1 aligns across 8 bases. Germline trimming cut 0 bases from V and 6 bases from J; bases unmatched to any gene: 4. Germline V gives CDR1 SGHTA, CDR2 FQGNSA. This CDR3 has 15 residues. Here the CDR3 reads CASSLATGGRQPQHF. CDR3 nucleotide sequence: TGTGCCAGCAGCTTAGCAACAGGGGGACGTCAGCCCCAGCATTTT. Drawing the rest from reference TRBV7-2 and TRBJ1-5, the complete variable domain is GAGVSQSPSNKVTEKGKDVELRCDPISGHTALYWYRQSLGQGLEFLIYFQGNSAPDKSGLPSDRFSAERTGGSVSTLTIQRTQQEDSAVYLCASSLATGGRQPQHFGDGTRLSIL.

Ten or more counts support this clonotype. The chain links TRBV20-1 to TRBJ2-7; D could derive from TRBD1 or TRBD2 (7 bases each). Germline-derived CDR1 and CDR2 are DFQATT and SNEGSKA (reference sequence). The CDR3 has 14 amino acids. Deletions cut 3 bases from V and 7 bases from J, with 19 bases between. For the CDR3, the DNA is TGCAGTGCTAGCAGGGAGGGGGCCCGCGGGGAGCAGTACTTC. Translated, it gives CSASREGARGEQYF.

This clonotype was seen ten or more times. The V and J genes are TRBV7-6 and TRBJ1-4; D is unclear. Germline V gene lookup returns CDR1 SGHVS and CDR2 FNYEAQ. There are 15 residues in the CDR3. The V end was cut by 1 base, the J end by 4 bases, with 10 bases between. In DNA, the CDR3 is TGTGCCAGCAGCTTAGAACCAGGATTTAATGAAAAACTGTTTTTT. Protein: CASSLEPGFNEKLFF.